One sample yielded the 11 T cell receptor beta chains listed below, sequenced in a study of shared T cell receptors in the human thymus. Sequenced by immunoSEQ multiplex PCR; TCRdb stores in-frame clones only, minus some. This table holds some 720,000 clones, roughly 90% found once. This same sample was also taken into another study, of human thymus T cells.

Sequencing was carried out using thymocytes. Every receptor here comes from a boy under two years old with a congenital heart defect.

The CDR3 nucleotides are TGTGCCAGCAGCTTAGACGGACTAGCGGGAGGGCCGGATCGTAGCTCCTACAATGAGCAGTTCTTC. This gives the protein CASSLDGLAGGPDRSSYNEQFF. The V gene is TRBV7-8, the J gene TRBJ2-1; 15 bases are shared with TRBD2. Germline V gene lookup returns CDR1 SGHVS and CDR2 FQNEAQ. Trimming at V came to 1 base and at J to 0 bases, leaving 13 bases not matched to a gene. The CDR3 has 22 residues.

The rearrangement joins TRBV27 to TRBJ1-5; 7 bases fit TRBD1. Trimming at V came to 4 bases and at J to 3 bases, leaving 21 bases not matched to a gene. From germline, CDR1 is MNHEY and CDR2 SMNVEV (reference sequence). This CDR3 contains 20 residues. The CDR3 DNA follows: TGTGCCAGCAGTTCCTGGGTTACCGGGACAGCCACCGCACTCAATCAGCCCCAGCATTTT. It specifies CASSSWVTGTATALNQPQHF.

This chain links TRBV9 with TRBJ2-3; TRBD2 might be the D (6 bases). With 7 bases removed from V and 1 base from J, the gap between germline ends came to 13 bases. The germline gives CDR1 SGDLS, CDR2 YYNGEE. The CDR3 is made up of 14 amino acids. The CDR3 region has the DNA TGTGCCAGCGAACCCCGCGGGGGCACAGATACGCAGTATTTT. Encoded protein: CASEPRGGTDTQYF.

The chain carries TRBV7-2 and TRBJ2-1; D gene ambiguous. Trimming cost V 6 bases and J 6 bases, with 6 bases left between them. The CDR3 is made up of 11 amino acids. The germline gives CDR1 SGHTA, CDR2 FQGNSA. The CDR3: CASRSSNEQFF. CDR3 DNA sequence: TGTGCCAGCAGGTCTAGCAATGAGCAGTTCTTC.

This rearrangement joins TRBV2 to TRBJ1-4, with 10 bases fitting TRBD1. Trimming cost V 10 bases and J 3 bases; bases outside gene matches: 14. The CDR3 extends over 17 amino acids. Per germline, CDR1 SNHLY and CDR2 FYNNEI. The CDR3 coding sequence is TGTGCCATTCGGACAGGGGGACGTACTTTATCTAATGAAAAACTGTTTTTT. Residues: CAIRTGGRTLSNEKLFF. Variable domain in full (rest from reference TRBV2 and TRBJ1-4): EPEVTQTPSHQVTQMGQEVILRCVPISNHLYFYWYRQILGQKVEFLVSFYNNEISEKSEIFDDQFSVERPDGSNFTLKIRSTKLEDSAMYFCAIRTGGRTLSNEKLFFGSGTQLSVL.

This sequence joins TRBV11-2 and TRBJ2-7; TRBD1 aligns across 7 bases. Unmatched junction bases numbered 7, after V lost 0 bases and J lost 5 bases. The CDR3 totals 15 residues. CDR1 is SGHAT and CDR2 is FQNNGV in the germline V gene. DNA for the CDR3: TGTGCCAGCAGCTTAGATCGGCACAGGGGCCACGAGCAGTACTTC. Translating it yields CASSLDRHRGHEQYF.

In its sample, this clone was seen a few times. The chain uses TRBV7-9 and TRBJ1-5; the match to TRBD1 covers 7 bases. The junction had 1 base not matched to a gene; V was cut back by 1 base and J by 1 base. The germline CDR1 and CDR2 sequences are SEHNR and FQNEAQ (reference sequence). The CDR3 runs 15 residues. CDR3: CASSLEGASNQPQHF. DNA of the CDR3: TGTGCCAGCAGCTTAGAGGGGGCAAGCAATCAGCCCCAGCATTTT.

The chain employs TRBV2 and TRBJ2-7, with a possible D match to TRBD2 (6 bases). The germline V gene has CDR1 SNHLY and CDR2 FYNNEI. There are 16 residues in the CDR3. V was clipped by 1 base and J by 3 bases, with 16 bases between them. CDR3 in amino acids: CASSEVLRGILYEQYF. CDR3 DNA: TGTGCCAGCAGTGAAGTGTTGCGCGGGATCCTCTACGAGCAGTACTTC.

V gene TRBV6-5 combines with J gene TRBJ1-1; D is unresolved. Germline V CDR1 and CDR2: MNHEY, SVGAGI. Trimming took off 2 bases at V and 4 bases at J, with 8 bases between the two ends. The CDR3 extends over 13 amino acids. The CDR3 coding sequence is TGTGCCAGCAGTTACGGTACGGTCACTGAAGCTTTCTTT. This codes for CASSYGTVTEAFF.

The J gene is TRBJ1-2, the V gene TRBV27, with TRBD1 matching 7 bases. The J segment lost 5 bases and the V segment lost 4 bases, leaving 10 bases of the junction unmatched. This CDR3 spans 15 amino acids. CDR1 MNHEY and CDR2 SMNVEV come from the germline V gene (reference sequence). As DNA, the CDR3 is TGTGCCAGCAGTTCGAGGGGGCAGGGGCCGTATGGCTACACCTTC. This translates into CASSSRGQGPYGYTF.

The genes are TRBV11-3 and TRBJ1-2, with D maybe TRBD1 (5 bases). Trimming took off 5 bases at V and 0 bases at J, with 16 bases between the two ends. Germline V gives CDR1 SGHNT, CDR2 YENEEA. The CDR3 is 16 amino acids. In DNA, the CDR3 is TGTGCCAGCAGCCGGTTGGTGGGGCGGCCTAACTATGGCTACACCTTC. As protein: CASSRLVGRPNYGYTF.